There are a few counts of the clone carrying this T cell receptor beta chain. Unique molecular identifiers were used in preparing the TCRbeta library. TCRdb re-called the PCR reads with MiXCR, one entry per CDR3 protein. The table records roughly 500,000 distinct CDR3 sequences, approximately 32% of them present only once. This CDR3 spans 13 amino acids. V was trimmed by 1 base and J by 6 bases, leaving 9 bases between them. The germline gives CDR1 SEHNR, CDR2 FQNEAQ (reference sequence). The sample is drawn from a study of T-cell reconstitution after alpha-beta-depleted transplantation in children. The input for sequencing was PBMCs from the stem cell graft donor, taken from the stem cell graft. This sequence joins TRBV7-9 and TRBJ1-2; D call uncertain. This receptor was obtained from a human donor who donated a stem cell graft to a child with aplastic anemia. The CDR3 sequence: CASSLEQFHGYTF. CDR3 bases: TGTGCCAGCAGCTTAGAACAGTTCCATGGCTACACCTTC.